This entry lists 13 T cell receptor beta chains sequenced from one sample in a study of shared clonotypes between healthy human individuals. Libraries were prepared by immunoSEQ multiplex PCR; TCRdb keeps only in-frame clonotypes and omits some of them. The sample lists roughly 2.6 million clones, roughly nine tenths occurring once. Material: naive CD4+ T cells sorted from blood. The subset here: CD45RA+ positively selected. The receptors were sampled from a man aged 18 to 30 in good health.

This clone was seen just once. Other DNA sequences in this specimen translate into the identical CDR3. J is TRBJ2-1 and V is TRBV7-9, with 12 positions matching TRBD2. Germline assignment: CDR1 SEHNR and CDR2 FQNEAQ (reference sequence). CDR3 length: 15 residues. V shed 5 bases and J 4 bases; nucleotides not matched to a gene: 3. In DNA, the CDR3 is TGTGCCAGCAGCCCCCTAGCGGGAGGGTACAATGAGCAGTTCTTC. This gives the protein CASSPLAGGYNEQFF. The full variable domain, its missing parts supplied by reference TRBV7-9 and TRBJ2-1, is DTGVSQNPRHKITKRGQNVTFRCDPISEHNRLYWYRQTLGQGPEFLTYFQNEAQLEKSRLLSDRFSAERPKGSFSTLEIQRTEQGDSAMYLCASSPLAGGYNEQFFGPGTRLTVL.

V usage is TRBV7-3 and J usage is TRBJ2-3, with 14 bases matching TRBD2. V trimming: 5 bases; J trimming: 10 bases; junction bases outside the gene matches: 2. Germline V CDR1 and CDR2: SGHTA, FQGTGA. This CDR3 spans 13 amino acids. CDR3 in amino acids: CASSRTSGGPQYF. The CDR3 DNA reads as TGTGCCAGCAGCCGGACTAGCGGGGGGCCGCAGTATTTT. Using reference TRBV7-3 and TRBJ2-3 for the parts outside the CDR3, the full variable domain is GAGVSQTPSNKVTEKGKYVELRCDPISGHTALYWYRQSLGQGPEFLIYFQGTGAADDSGLPNDRFFAVRPEGSVSTLKIQRTERGDSAVYLCASSRTSGGPQYFGPGTRLTVL.

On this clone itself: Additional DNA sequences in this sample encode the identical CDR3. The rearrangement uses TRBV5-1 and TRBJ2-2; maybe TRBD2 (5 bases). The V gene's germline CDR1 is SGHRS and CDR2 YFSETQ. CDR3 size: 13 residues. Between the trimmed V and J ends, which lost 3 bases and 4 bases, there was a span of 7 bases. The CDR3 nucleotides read TGCGCCAGCAGCTCCGGAGGCACCGGGGAGCTGTTTTTT. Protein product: CASSSGGTGELFF.

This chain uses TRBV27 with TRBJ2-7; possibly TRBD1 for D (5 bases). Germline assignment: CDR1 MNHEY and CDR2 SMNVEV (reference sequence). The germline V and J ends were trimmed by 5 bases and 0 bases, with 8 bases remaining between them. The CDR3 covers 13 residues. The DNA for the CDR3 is TGTGCCAGCAGTAGACAGTACTCCTACGAGCAGTACTTC. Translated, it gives CASSRQYSYEQYF.

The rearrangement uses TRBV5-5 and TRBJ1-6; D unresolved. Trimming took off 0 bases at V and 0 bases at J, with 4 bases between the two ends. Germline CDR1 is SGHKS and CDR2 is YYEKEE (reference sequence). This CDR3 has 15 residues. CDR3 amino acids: CASSLESSYNSPLHF. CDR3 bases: TGTGCCAGCAGCTTGGAGAGCTCCTATAATTCACCCCTCCACTTT.

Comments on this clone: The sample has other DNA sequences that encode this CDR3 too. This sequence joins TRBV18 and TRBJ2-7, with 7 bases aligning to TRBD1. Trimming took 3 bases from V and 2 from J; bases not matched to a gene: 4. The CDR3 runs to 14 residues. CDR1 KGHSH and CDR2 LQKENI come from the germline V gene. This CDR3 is CASSPGQTTYEQYF. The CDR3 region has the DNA TGTGCCAGCTCACCGGGACAGACTACCTACGAGCAGTACTTC.

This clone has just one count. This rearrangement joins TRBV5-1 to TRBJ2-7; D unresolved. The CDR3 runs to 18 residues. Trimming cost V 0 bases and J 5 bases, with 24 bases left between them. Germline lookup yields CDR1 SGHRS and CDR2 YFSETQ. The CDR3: CASSLGKTDATSYDEQYF. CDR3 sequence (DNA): TGCGCCAGCAGCTTGGGGAAGACTGATGCAACCAGTTATGACGAGCAGTACTTC.

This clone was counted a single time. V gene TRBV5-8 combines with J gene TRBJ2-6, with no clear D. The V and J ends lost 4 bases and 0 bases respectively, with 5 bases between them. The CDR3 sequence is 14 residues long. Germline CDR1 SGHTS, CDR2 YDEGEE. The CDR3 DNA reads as TGTGCCAGCAGCCAGAGCTCTGGGGCCAACGTCCTGACTTTC. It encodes CASSQSSGANVLTF.

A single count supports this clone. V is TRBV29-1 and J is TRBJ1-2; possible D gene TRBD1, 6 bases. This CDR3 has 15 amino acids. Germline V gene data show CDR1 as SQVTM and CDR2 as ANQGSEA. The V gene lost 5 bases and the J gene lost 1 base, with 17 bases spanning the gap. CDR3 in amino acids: CSVLLQGWFNYGYTF. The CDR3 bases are TGCAGCGTTTTACTACAGGGTTGGTTTAACTATGGCTACACCTTC.

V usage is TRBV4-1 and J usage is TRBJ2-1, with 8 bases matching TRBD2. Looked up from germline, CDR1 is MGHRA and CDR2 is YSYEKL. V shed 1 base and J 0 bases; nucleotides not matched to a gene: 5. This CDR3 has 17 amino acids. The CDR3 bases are TGCGCCAGCAGCCAAGCACTAGCGGTCGTCTCCTACAATGAGCAGTTCTTC. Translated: CASSQALAVVSYNEQFF.

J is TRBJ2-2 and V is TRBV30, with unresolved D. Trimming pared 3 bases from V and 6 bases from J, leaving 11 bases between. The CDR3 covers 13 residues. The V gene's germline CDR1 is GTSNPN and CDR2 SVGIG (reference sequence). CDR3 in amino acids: CAWRVLSPGELFF. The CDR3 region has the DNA TGTGCCTGGAGGGTACTTTCACCCGGGGAGCTGTTTTTT.

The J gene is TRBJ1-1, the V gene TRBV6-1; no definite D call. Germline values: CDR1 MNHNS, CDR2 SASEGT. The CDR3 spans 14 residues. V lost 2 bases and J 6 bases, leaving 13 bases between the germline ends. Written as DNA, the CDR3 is TGTGCCAGCAGTGAATCTAGGGTGAAGGCTGAAGCTTTCTTT. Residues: CASSESRVKAEAFF.

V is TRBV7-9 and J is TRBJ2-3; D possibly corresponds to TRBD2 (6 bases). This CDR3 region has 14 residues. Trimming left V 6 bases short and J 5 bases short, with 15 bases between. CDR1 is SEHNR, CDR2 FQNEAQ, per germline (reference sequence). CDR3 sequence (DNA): TGTGCCAGCAGGAGAGGTTCGGGGGAAGATACGCAGTATTTT. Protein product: CASRRGSGEDTQYF.